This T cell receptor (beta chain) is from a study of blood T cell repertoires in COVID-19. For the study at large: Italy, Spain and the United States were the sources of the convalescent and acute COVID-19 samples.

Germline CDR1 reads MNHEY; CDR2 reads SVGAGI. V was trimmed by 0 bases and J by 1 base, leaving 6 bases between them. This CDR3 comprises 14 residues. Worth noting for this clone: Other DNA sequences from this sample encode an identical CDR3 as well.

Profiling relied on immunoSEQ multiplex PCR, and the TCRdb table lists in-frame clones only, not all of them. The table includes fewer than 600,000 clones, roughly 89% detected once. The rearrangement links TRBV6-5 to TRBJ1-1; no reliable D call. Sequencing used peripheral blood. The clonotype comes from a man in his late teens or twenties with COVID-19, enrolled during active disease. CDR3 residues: CASSYSAENTEAFF. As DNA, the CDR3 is TGTGCCAGCAGTTACTCGGCAGAGAACACTGAAGCTTTCTTT.